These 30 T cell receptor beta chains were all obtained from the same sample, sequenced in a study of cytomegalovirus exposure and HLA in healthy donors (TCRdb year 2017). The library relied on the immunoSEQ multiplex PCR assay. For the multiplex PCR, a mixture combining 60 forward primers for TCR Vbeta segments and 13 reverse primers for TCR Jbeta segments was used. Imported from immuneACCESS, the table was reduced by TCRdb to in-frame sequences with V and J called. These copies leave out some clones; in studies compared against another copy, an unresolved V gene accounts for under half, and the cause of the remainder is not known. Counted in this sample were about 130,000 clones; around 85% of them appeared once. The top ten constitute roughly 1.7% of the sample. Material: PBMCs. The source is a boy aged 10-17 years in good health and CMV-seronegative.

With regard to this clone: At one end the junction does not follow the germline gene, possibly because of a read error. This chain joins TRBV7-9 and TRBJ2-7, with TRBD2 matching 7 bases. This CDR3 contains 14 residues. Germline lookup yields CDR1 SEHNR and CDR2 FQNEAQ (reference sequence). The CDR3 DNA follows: TGTTCCAGCAGCTTAGACGGGGGGAACTACGAGCAGTACTTC. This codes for CSSSLDGGNYEQYF.

CDR3 sequence: CASSDTIAGSDTQYF. CDR3 sequence (DNA): TGTGCCAGCAGTGACACTATAGCGGGCTCAGATACGCAGTATTTT. The V call is TRBV6-4, the J call TRBJ2-3, with 7 bases identical to TRBD2. The germline CDR1 and CDR2 sequences are MRHNA and SNTAGT. The CDR3 is 15 amino acids. V gave up 2 bases and J gave up 4 bases; unmatched junction bases: 6.

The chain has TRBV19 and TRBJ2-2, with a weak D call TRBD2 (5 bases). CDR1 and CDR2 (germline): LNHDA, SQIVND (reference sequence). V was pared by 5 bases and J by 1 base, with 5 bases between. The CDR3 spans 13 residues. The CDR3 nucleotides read TGTGCCAGTAGTGGGAGGAACACCGGGGAGCTGTTTTTT. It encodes CASSGRNTGELFF.

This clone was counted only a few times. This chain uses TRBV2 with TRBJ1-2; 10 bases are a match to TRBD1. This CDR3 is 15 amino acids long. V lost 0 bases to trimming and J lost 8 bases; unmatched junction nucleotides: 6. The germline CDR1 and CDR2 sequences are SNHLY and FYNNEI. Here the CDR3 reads CASSEARTGGGGYTF. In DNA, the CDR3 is TGTGCCAGCAGTGAAGCACGGACAGGGGGTGGAGGCTACACCTTC.

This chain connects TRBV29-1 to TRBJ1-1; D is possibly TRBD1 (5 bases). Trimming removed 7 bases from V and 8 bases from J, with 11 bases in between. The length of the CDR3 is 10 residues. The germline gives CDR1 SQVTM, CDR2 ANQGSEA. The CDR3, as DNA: TGCAGCGCAAGACAGCAAGAAGCTTTCTTT. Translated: CSARQQEAFF.

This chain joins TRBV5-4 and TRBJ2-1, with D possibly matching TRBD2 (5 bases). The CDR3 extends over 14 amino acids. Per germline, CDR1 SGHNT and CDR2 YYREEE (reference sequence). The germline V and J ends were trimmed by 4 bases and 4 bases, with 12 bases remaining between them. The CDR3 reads CASSTEGGYNEQFF. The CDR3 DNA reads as TGTGCCAGCAGCACCGAAGGAGGTTACAATGAGCAGTTCTTC.

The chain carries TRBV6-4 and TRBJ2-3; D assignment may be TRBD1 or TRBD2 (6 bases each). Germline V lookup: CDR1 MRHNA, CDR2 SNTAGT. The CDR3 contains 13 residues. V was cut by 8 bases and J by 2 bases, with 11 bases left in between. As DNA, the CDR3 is TGTGCCAGCGGTGCGGGACACACAGATACGCAGTATTTT. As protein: CASGAGHTDTQYF.

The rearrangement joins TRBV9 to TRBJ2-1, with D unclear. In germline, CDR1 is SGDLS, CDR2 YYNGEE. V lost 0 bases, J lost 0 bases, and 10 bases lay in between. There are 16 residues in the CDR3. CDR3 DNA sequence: TGTGCCAGCAGCGTAGGAACTTCTAACTCCTACAATGAGCAGTTCTTC. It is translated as CASSVGTSNSYNEQFF.

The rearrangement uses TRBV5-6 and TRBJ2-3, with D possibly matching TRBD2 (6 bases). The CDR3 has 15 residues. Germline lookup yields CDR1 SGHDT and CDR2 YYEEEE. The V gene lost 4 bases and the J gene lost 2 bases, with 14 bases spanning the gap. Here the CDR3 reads CASSGAGPTTDTQYF. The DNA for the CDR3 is TGTGCCAGCAGCGGCGCGGGGCCCACCACAGATACGCAGTATTTT.

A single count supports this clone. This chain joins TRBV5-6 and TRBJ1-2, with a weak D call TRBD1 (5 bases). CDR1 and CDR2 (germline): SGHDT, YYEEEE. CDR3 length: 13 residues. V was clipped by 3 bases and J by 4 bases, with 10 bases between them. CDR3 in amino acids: CASSSRALYGYTF. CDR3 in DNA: TGTGCCAGCAGCTCCAGGGCCCTCTATGGCTACACCTTC.

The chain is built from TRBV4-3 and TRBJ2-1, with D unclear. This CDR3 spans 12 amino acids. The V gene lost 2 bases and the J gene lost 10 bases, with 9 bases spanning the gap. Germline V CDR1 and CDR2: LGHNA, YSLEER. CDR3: CASSQTGREQFF. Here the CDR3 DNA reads TGCGCCAGCAGCCAAACTGGTCGGGAGCAGTTCTTC.

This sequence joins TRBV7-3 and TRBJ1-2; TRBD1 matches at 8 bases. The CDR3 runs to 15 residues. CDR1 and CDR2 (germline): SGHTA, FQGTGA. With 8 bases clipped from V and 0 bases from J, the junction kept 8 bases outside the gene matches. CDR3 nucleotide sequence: TGTGCCAGCTCCATTACAGGGGGAGCTAACTATGGCTACACCTTC. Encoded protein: CASSITGGANYGYTF.

CDR3 nucleotides: TGTGCCAGCAGTGAACAGGGTGGTAGAGACGAGCAGTACTTC. Protein: CASSEQGGRDEQYF. This chain joins TRBV25-1 and TRBJ2-7; tentatively, D is TRBD1 (5 bases). Per the germline V gene, CDR1 is MGHDK and CDR2 is SYGVNS. V was pared by 2 bases and J by 5 bases, with 13 bases between. The CDR3 sequence is 14 residues long.

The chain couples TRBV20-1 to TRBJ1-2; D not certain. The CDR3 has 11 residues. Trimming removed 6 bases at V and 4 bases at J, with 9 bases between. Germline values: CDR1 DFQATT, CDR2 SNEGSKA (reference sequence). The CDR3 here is CSASSGYGYTF. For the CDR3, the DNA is TGCAGTGCCTCATCGGGCTATGGCTACACCTTC.

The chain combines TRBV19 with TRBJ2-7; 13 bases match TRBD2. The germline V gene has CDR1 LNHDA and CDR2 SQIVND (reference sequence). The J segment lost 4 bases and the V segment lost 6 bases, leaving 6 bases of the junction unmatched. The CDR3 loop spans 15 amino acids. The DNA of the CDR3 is TGTGCCAGTAGAACTAGCGGGGGGGCCTTTTACGAGCAGTACTTC. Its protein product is CASRTSGGAFYEQYF. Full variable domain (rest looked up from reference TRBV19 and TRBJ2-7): DGGITQSPKYLFRKEGQNVTLSCEQNLNHDAMYWYRQDPGQGLRLIYYSQIVNDFQKGDIAEGYSVSREKKESFPLTVTSAQKNPTAFYLCASRTSGGAFYEQYFGPGTRLTVT.

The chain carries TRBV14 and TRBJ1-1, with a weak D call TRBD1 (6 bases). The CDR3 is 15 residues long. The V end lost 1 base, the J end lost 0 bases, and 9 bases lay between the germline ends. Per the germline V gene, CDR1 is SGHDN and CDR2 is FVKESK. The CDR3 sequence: CASSQGWGLNTEAFF. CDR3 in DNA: TGTGCCAGCAGCCAAGGATGGGGGCTGAACACTGAAGCTTTCTTT.

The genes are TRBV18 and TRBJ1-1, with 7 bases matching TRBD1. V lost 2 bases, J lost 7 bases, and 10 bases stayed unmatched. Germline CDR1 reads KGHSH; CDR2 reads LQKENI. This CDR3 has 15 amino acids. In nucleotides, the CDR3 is TGTGCCAGCTCACCAGGAGTAATGGGACAGTATGAAGCTTTCTTT. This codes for CASSPGVMGQYEAFF.

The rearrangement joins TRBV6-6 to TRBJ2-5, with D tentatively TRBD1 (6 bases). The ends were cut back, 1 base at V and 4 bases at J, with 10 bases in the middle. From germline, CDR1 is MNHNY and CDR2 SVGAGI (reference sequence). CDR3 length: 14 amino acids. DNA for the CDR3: TGTGCCAGCAGTTACTTGGGCAGGGGAGAGACCCAGTACTTC. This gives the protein CASSYLGRGETQYF.

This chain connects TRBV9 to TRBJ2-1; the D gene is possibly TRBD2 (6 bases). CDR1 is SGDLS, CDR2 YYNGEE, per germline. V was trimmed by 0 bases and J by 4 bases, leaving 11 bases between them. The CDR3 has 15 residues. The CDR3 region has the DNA TGTGCCAGCAGCGTAGTCGCTGGGACTTACAATGAGCAGTTCTTC. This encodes CASSVVAGTYNEQFF.

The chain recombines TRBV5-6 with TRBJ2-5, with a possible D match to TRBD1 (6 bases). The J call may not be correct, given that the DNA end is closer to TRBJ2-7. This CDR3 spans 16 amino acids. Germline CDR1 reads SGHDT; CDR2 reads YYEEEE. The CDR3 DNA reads TGTGCCAGCAGCGCGCAGGGGTCCGGGGCGGTTGGCGAGCAGTACTTC. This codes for CASSAQGSGAVGEQYF.

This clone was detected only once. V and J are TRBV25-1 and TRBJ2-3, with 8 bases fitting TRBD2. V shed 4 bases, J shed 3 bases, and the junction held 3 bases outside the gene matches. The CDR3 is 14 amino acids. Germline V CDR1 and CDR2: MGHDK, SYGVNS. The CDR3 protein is CASSVAGTTDTQYF. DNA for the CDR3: TGTGCCAGCAGTGTAGCGGGGACAACAGATACGCAGTATTTT.

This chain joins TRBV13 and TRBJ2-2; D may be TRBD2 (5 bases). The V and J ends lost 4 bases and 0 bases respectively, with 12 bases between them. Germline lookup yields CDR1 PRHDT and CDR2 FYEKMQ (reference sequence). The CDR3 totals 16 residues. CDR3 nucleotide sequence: TGTGCCAGCAGCTCCCGACTGGGAGCGAACACCGGGGAGCTGTTTTTT. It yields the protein CASSSRLGANTGELFF.

CDR3 protein: CASNQGTGAEKLFF. CDR3 sequence (DNA): TGCGCCAGTAACCAAGGGACAGGGGCTGAAAAACTGTTTTTT. The chain carries TRBV5-1 and TRBJ1-4; 10 bases align to TRBD1. Looked up from germline, CDR1 is SGHRS and CDR2 is YFSETQ. The junction had 8 bases not matched to a gene; V was cut back by 8 bases and J by 7 bases. CDR3 length equals 14 residues.

Written as DNA, the CDR3 is TGTGCCAGCAGCTTAGACCGGGACACAGCCTACAATGAGCAGTTCTTC. This translates into CASSLDRDTAYNEQFF. This chain connects TRBV11-2 to TRBJ2-1; D is possibly TRBD1 (6 bases). The CDR3 length is 16 residues. In germline, CDR1 is SGHAT, CDR2 FQNNGV. Trimming stripped 0 bases from V and 2 bases from J, with 11 bases between.

The CDR3 nucleotides are TGTGCCAGCAGCTTCTTCATAGGGACTAGCGGGGGGGCCGGCAATGAGCAGTTCTTC. Residues: CASSFFIGTSGGAGNEQFF. V and J are TRBV7-7 and TRBJ2-1; 16 bases fit TRBD2. This CDR3 comprises 19 residues. Germline CDR1 is SSHAT and CDR2 is FNYEAQ (reference sequence). V lost 3 bases and J lost 6; bases outside the gene matches: 11.

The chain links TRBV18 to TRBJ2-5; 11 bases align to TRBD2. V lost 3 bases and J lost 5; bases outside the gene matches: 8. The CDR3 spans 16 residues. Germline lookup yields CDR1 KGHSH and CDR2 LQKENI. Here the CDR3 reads CASSPYSGGATETQYF. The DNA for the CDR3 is TGTGCCAGCTCACCGTATAGCGGGGGGGCTACCGAGACCCAGTACTTC.

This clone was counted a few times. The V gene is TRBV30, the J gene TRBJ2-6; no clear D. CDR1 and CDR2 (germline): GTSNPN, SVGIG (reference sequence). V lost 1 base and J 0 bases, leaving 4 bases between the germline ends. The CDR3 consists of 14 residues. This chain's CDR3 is CAWSGGSGANVLTF. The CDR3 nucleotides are TGTGCCTGGAGTGGAGGCTCTGGGGCCAACGTCCTGACTTTC.

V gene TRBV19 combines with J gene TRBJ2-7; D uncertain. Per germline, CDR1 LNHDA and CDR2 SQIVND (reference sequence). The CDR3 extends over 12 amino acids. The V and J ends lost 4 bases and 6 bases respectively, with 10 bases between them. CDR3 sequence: CASSTSRGEQYF. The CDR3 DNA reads TGTGCCAGTAGTACTTCACGAGGCGAGCAGTACTTC.

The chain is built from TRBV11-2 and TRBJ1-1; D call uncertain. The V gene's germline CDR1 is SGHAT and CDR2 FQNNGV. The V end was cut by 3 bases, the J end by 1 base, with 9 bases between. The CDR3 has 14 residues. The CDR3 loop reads CASSFVGQNTEAFF. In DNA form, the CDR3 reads TGTGCCAGCAGCTTTGTGGGCCAGAACACTGAAGCTTTCTTT. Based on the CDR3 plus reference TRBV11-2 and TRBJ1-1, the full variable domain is EAGVAQSPRYKIIEKRQSVAFWCNPISGHATLYWYQQILGQGPKLLIQFQNNGVVDDSQLPKDRFSAERLKGVDSTLKIQPAKLEDSAVYLCASSFVGQNTEAFFGQGTRLTVV.

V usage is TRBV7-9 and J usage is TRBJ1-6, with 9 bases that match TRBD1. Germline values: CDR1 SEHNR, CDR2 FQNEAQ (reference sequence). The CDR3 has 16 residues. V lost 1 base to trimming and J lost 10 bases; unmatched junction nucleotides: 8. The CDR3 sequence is CASSLVSGTGMSPLHF. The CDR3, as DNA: TGTGCCAGCAGCTTAGTCTCAGGGACAGGGATGTCACCCCTCCACTTT.